What follows are 32 T cell receptor beta chains derived from one specimen sequenced in a study of T cells in Graves' hyperthyroidism and ophthalmopathy. TCR beta CDR3 regions were amplified from RNA transcripts. HTBI primers were used for first-round RT-PCR of the TCR CDR3. Using its own MiXCR run on the multiplex PCR reads, TCRdb lists one record per CDR3 protein. Of about 640,000 distinct CDR3 sequences in the sample, more than 20% were seen once. The sequencing input was blood. The receptors stem from a man aged 25-45 years with Graves' ophthalmopathy.

This clonotype came up a few times. The chain joins TRBV10-2 to TRBJ2-2; 9 bases map to TRBD2. The germline gives CDR1 WSHSY, CDR2 SAAADI. The CDR3 length is 16 residues. V shed 6 bases, J shed 0 bases, and the junction held 5 bases outside the gene matches. CDR3 sequence reads: CASRVIAGANTGELFF. The CDR3 bases are TGCGCCAGCAGGGTTATAGCGGGGGCGAACACCGGGGAGCTGTTTTTT.

The rearrangement links TRBV7-9 to TRBJ1-3; no clear D. Germline loops: CDR1 SEHNR, CDR2 FQNEAQ (reference sequence). The CDR3 is made up of 14 amino acids. Trimming pared 6 bases from V and 4 bases from J, leaving 13 bases between. DNA of the CDR3: TGTGCCAGCAGTCTCTCGACATTGGGAAACACCATATATTTT. Residues: CASSLSTLGNTIYF.

In nucleotides, the CDR3 is TGTGCCAGCAGCCCTCCCGTCCTAAACACTGAAGCTTTCTTT. This codes for CASSPPVLNTEAFF. The rearrangement uses TRBV9 and TRBJ1-1; unclear D gene. CDR1 and CDR2 (germline): SGDLS, YYNGEE. This CDR3 comprises 14 residues. The V gene lost 4 bases and the J gene lost 2 bases, with 12 bases spanning the gap.

This clonotype occurred many times. V is TRBV28 and J is TRBJ2-7; 10 bases are shared with TRBD1. V shed 8 bases, J shed 5 bases, and the junction held 9 bases outside the gene matches. Germline V CDR1 and CDR2: MDHEN, SYDVKM. CDR3 length: 14 residues. The CDR3 DNA reads as TGTGCCAGCGAGGGGGGACAGGGGTTCCACGAGCAGTACTTC. Translated: CASEGGQGFHEQYF.

This sequence joins TRBV4-1 and TRBJ2-7; D is possibly TRBD1 or TRBD2 (5 bases each). Germline loops: CDR1 MGHRA, CDR2 YSYEKL. This CDR3 has 14 amino acids. The germline V and J ends were trimmed by 1 base and 1 base, with 8 bases remaining between them. The CDR3 region is CASSQGGASYEQYF. As DNA, the CDR3 is TGCGCCAGCAGCCAAGGAGGGGCGTCCTACGAGCAGTACTTC.

This clonotype was picked up many times. V and J are TRBV30 and TRBJ2-7; 14 bases match TRBD2. The V and J ends lost 3 bases and 2 bases, in that order; junction bases with no gene match: 0. CDR3 length: 14 residues. The germline gives CDR1 GTSNPN, CDR2 SVGIG (reference sequence). The CDR3 spells CAWRGLAGAYEQYF. CDR3 coding DNA: TGTGCCTGGAGGGGACTAGCGGGAGCCTACGAGCAGTACTTC.

Ten or more counts support this clonotype. The chain uses TRBV11-3 and TRBJ2-3; the match to TRBD1 covers 11 bases. Unmatched junction bases numbered 5, after V lost 5 bases and J lost 4 bases. The CDR3 runs to 15 residues. CDR1 and CDR2 from the germline V gene are SGHNT and YENEEA. The CDR3 coding sequence is TGTGCCAGCAGCGTGGGACAGGGGGTCTCAGATACGCAGTATTTT. Translating it yields CASSVGQGVSDTQYF.

The chain combines TRBV6-6 with TRBJ1-6; D call uncertain. Trimming took off 2 bases at V and 7 bases at J, with 6 bases between the two ends. The CDR3 totals 13 residues. Germline CDR1 MNHNY, CDR2 SVGAGI (reference sequence). CDR3 sequence: CASSYGVNSPLHF. In DNA, the CDR3 is TGTGCCAGCAGTTACGGGGTAAATTCACCCCTCCACTTT.

This clonotype was seen repeatedly, ten times or more. V and J are TRBV12-3 or TRBV12-4 and TRBJ2-3; no reliable D call. Trimming shortened V by 5 bases and J by 6 bases, and 12 bases separated the two germline ends. The CDR3 is made up of 13 amino acids. CDR3 amino acids: CASSPLGVDTQYF. In DNA, the CDR3 is TGTGCCAGCAGTCCGCTAGGAGTCGATACGCAGTATTTT.

This clonotype was seen ten or more times. V and J are TRBV6-1 and TRBJ1-5; 11 bases map to TRBD1. From germline, CDR1 is MNHNS and CDR2 SASEGT. J was trimmed by 8 bases and V by 5 bases; bases with no gene match: 8. This CDR3 spans 15 amino acids. CDR3 nucleotide sequence: TGTGCCAGCAGTTCCGGGACAGGGGGTAGTAAGCCCCAGCATTTT. This sequence encodes CASSSGTGGSKPQHF.

This clonotype showed up just a few times. V is TRBV5-1 and J is TRBJ1-2; D is possibly TRBD1 (6 bases). Trimming shortened V by 0 bases and J by 4 bases, and 13 bases separated the two germline ends. CDR1 SGHRS and CDR2 YFSETQ come from the germline V gene. The CDR3 spans 15 residues. CDR3 sequence: CASSLALQGTYGYTF. CDR3 DNA: TGCGCCAGCAGCTTGGCGCTTCAGGGGACCTATGGCTACACCTTC.

The V gene is TRBV6-1, the J gene TRBJ2-2, with TRBD2 identical over 7 bases. The germline CDR1 and CDR2 sequences are MNHNS and SASEGT. The CDR3 has 14 amino acids. V gave up 8 bases and J gave up 4 bases; unmatched junction bases: 7. The CDR3 nucleotides read TGTGCCAGCCAGCTAGCGGTGGTCACCGGGGAGCTGTTTTTT. Its translation: CASQLAVVTGELFF.

This clonotype was seen a few times. The chain combines TRBV27 with TRBJ1-2; D is perhaps TRBD1 (5 bases). V was shortened by 2 bases and J by 3 bases, with 7 bases between the two germline ends. The germline CDR1 and CDR2 sequences are MNHEY and SMNVEV (reference sequence). This CDR3 comprises 13 residues. This chain's CDR3 is CASSLQGHYGYTF. CDR3 DNA: TGTGCCAGCAGTTTACAGGGCCACTATGGCTACACCTTC.

In its sample, this clonotype was seen a few times. The chain joins TRBV27 to TRBJ2-7, with 8 bases matching TRBD1. There are 14 residues in the CDR3. Germline CDR1 and CDR2: MNHEY and SMNVEV (reference sequence). V was clipped by 4 bases and J by 6 bases; unmatched bases: 8. As DNA, the CDR3 is TGTGCCAGCAGTTATTCAGGGGGCTTCATCGAGCAGTACTTC. Amino acids: CASSYSGGFIEQYF.

This clonotype has a handful of counts. The J gene is TRBJ2-3, the V gene TRBV29-1, with D tentatively TRBD2 (5 bases). Germline V gene sequence: CDR1 SQVTM, CDR2 ANQGSEA. This CDR3 spans 14 amino acids. Trimming shortened V by 2 bases and J by 2 bases, and 11 bases separated the two germline ends. The chain's CDR3 is CSVEQFGVTDTQYF. DNA for the CDR3: TGCAGCGTTGAACAGTTCGGGGTCACAGATACGCAGTATTTT.

This sequence joins TRBV20-1 and TRBJ2-1; 11 bases map to TRBD2. Per the germline V gene, CDR1 is DFQATT and CDR2 is SNEGSKA (reference sequence). Germline trimming cut 7 bases from V and 6 bases from J; bases unmatched to any gene: 8. The CDR3 has 14 amino acids. The CDR3: CSVATSGRGNEQFF. As DNA, the CDR3 is TGCAGTGTGGCCACTAGCGGGAGAGGCAATGAGCAGTTCTTC.

This sequence joins TRBV3-1 and TRBJ2-3; a weak D match, TRBD2 (5 bases). This CDR3 has 15 amino acids. Per germline, CDR1 LGHDT and CDR2 YNNKEL (reference sequence). Trimming shortened V by 4 bases and J by 2 bases, and 13 bases separated the two germline ends. The CDR3 loop reads CASSLGVAITDTQYF. CDR3 DNA: TGTGCCAGCAGCCTCGGGGTTGCAATCACAGATACGCAGTATTTT.

This clonotype was seen a few times. The chain joins TRBV29-1 to TRBJ2-3; D is possibly TRBD1 or TRBD2 (5 bases each). Germline loops: CDR1 SQVTM, CDR2 ANQGSEA. The V gene lost 0 bases and the J gene lost 0 bases, with 10 bases spanning the gap. The CDR3 runs to 15 residues. CDR3 DNA sequence: TGCAGCGTTGAAGAGAACGGGGCAAGCACAGATACGCAGTATTTT. This sequence encodes CSVEENGASTDTQYF.

The chain has TRBV19 and TRBJ2-5; no definite D call. Germline CDR1 and CDR2: LNHDA and SQIVND (reference sequence). V dropped 10 bases and J dropped 1 base, with 16 bases sitting between them. This CDR3 has 14 residues. The CDR3 here is CATSPSPGQETQYF. CDR3 nucleotide sequence: TGTGCCACCTCTCCTTCACCTGGCCAAGAGACCCAGTACTTC.

The rearrangement joins TRBV28 to TRBJ2-7; TRBD1 aligns across 9 bases. V dropped 11 bases and J dropped 3; count of bases not matched to a gene: 8. The CDR3 is made up of 13 amino acids. Germline V CDR1 and CDR2: MDHEN, SYDVKM. CDR3: CAGSTGGIYEQYF. The CDR3 DNA is TGTGCCGGCTCGACAGGGGGGATCTACGAGCAGTACTTC. Together with reference TRBV28 and TRBJ2-7, the CDR3 gives the full variable domain: DVKVTQSSRYLVKRTGEKVFLECVQDMDHENMFWYRQDPGLGLRLIYFSYDVKMKEKGDIPEGYSVSREKKERFSLILESASTNQTSMYLCAGSTGGIYEQYFGPGTRLTVT.

This clonotype was seen many times. The chain links TRBV12-3 or TRBV12-4 to TRBJ1-1, with D tentatively TRBD1 (6 bases). Trimming cost V 1 base and J 10 bases, with 13 bases left between them. The CDR3 is made up of 13 amino acids. The CDR3 spells CASSLVQGGRAFF. The CDR3 region has the DNA TGTGCCAGCAGTTTAGTACAGGGAGGAAGAGCTTTCTTT.

This clonotype was picked up many times. The rearrangement links TRBV12-3 or TRBV12-4 to TRBJ1-2; a weak D match, TRBD1 (5 bases). This CDR3 is built from 16 residues. The V end was cut by 5 bases, the J end by 5 bases, with 21 bases between. CDR3: CASSPKTELFYYGYTF. Written as DNA, the CDR3 is TGTGCCAGCAGTCCGAAGACAGAATTATTCTATTATGGCTACACCTTC.

This clonotype was found many times. The chain is built from TRBV11-2 and TRBJ2-6; no clear D gene. The V and J ends lost 5 bases and 4 bases respectively, with 18 bases between them. CDR1 is SGHAT and CDR2 is FQNNGV in the germline V gene. This CDR3 has 17 amino acids. The CDR3 reads CASSPRIQVAGANVLTF. CDR3 sequence (DNA): TGTGCCAGCAGCCCTAGGATCCAGGTCGCGGGGGCCAACGTCCTGACTTTC.

This chain connects TRBV9 to TRBJ2-1; D unresolved. The CDR3 contains 14 residues. Per the germline V gene, CDR1 is SGDLS and CDR2 is YYNGEE. Between the trimmed V and J ends, which lost 0 bases and 12 bases, there was a span of 16 bases. The CDR3 DNA reads TGTGCCAGCAGCGTAGGGGCGGCGAAGCATGGGCAGTTCTTC. Translation: CASSVGAAKHGQFF.

The gene calls are TRBV4-2 and TRBJ2-7, with D possibly TRBD2 on 6 matching bases. CDR3 length: 16 residues. Per germline, CDR1 LGHNA and CDR2 YNFKEQ. Trimming took off 1 base at V and 1 base at J, with 14 bases between the two ends. The CDR3 loop reads CASSQVGIADSYEQYF. The CDR3 bases are TGTGCCAGCAGCCAAGTAGGGATAGCGGATTCCTACGAGCAGTACTTC.

This clonotype was observed a handful of times. This rearrangement joins TRBV20-1 to TRBJ2-1, with 11 bases that match TRBD2. The junction had 3 bases not matched to a gene; V was cut back by 6 bases and J by 5 bases. Per germline, CDR1 DFQATT and CDR2 SNEGSKA (reference sequence). The length of the CDR3 is 13 residues. DNA of the CDR3: TGCAGTGCACTAGCGGGAGCTAACAATGAGCAGTTCTTC. As protein: CSALAGANNEQFF.

The J gene is TRBJ2-2, the V gene TRBV20-1; a weak D match, TRBD1 (5 bases). The CDR3 sequence is 14 residues long. Germline loops: CDR1 DFQATT, CDR2 SNEGSKA (reference sequence). V was pared by 3 bases and J by 3 bases, with 11 bases between. The CDR3 sequence is CSASKGPHTGELFF. The CDR3 nucleotides read TGCAGTGCTAGTAAGGGGCCCCACACCGGGGAGCTGTTTTTT.

This clonotype has more than one count but fewer than ten. CDR3 sequence: CASSYSFGTGKEKLFF. The CDR3, as DNA: TGTGCCAGCAGTTACTCCTTCGGGACAGGGAAGGAAAAACTGTTTTTT. The J gene is TRBJ1-4, the V gene TRBV6-5; 9 bases agree with TRBD1. CDR3 length: 16 residues. V lost 0 bases, J lost 8 bases, and 7 bases stayed unmatched. From germline, CDR1 is MNHEY and CDR2 SVGAGI.

This clonotype was picked up a small number of times. This chain connects TRBV20-1 to TRBJ2-2; D is uncertain. The CDR3 runs 12 residues. Between the trimmed V and J ends, which lost 7 bases and 4 bases, there was a span of 10 bases. CDR1 and CDR2 from the germline V gene are DFQATT and SNEGSKA (reference sequence). The CDR3 DNA follows: TGCAGTGTTAAAACGTCCACCGGGGAGCTGTTTTTT. Translating it yields CSVKTSTGELFF.

In this sample, this clonotype turned up a few times. The rearrangement links TRBV19 to TRBJ1-1; D may be TRBD1 (5 bases). Germline CDR1 is LNHDA and CDR2 is SQIVND (reference sequence). The V end lost 7 bases, the J end lost 6 bases, and 15 bases lay between the germline ends. This CDR3 spans 13 amino acids. The CDR3 bases are TGTGCCAGTACGGAGGCGGTGGGGGCTGAAGCTTTCTTT. Its protein is CASTEAVGAEAFF.

This clonotype came up many times. This chain uses TRBV11-2 with TRBJ2-4, with D maybe TRBD2 (6 bases). The CDR3 is 16 amino acids. Germline CDR1 SGHAT, CDR2 FQNNGV. V shed 7 bases and J shed 1 base, with 17 bases lying between them. The DNA of the CDR3 is TGTGCCAGCACCAAATCCGGGGGATGGGCCAAAAACATTCAGTACTTC. Amino acids: CASTKSGGWAKNIQYF.

This clonotype has only a few counts. This chain connects TRBV28 to TRBJ1-6, with D possibly TRBD1 on 5 matching bases. Trimming removed 7 bases at V and 10 bases at J, with 17 bases between. Germline V lookup: CDR1 MDHEN, CDR2 SYDVKM. This CDR3 is built from 14 residues. Here the CDR3 reads CASTYTGTGSPLHF. The CDR3 DNA reads as TGTGCCAGCACCTATACGGGGACGGGCTCACCCCTCCACTTT.